Listed below are T cell receptor beta chains from one sample, sequenced in a study of shared clonotypes between healthy human individuals. Generated by immunoSEQ multiplex PCR, the TCRdb table keeps only in-frame clones and is missing some. The sample has 1.6 million or so clones, about 96% seen once; the top ten hold about 1.2%. Sequencing used naive CD4+ T cells sorted from blood. The receptors stem from a man under 40 in good health. Each CDR3 is given with its conserved first and last residue. The D gene is left open where the match is weak. The size entry is marked missing in some rows and otherwise reads once, few, many or a size class.

j_call | clone_size | v_call | d_call | cdr3_aa | cdr3_nt
TRBJ2-2 | . | TRBV5-1 | . | CASSLAGSTNTGELFF | TGCGCCAGCAGCTTGGCAGGGAGTACGAACACCGGGGAGCTGTTTTTT
TRBJ2-7 | few | TRBV16 | TRBD2 | CASSPREGGYEQYF | TGTGCCAGCAGCCCCCGGGAGGGAGGCTACGAGCAGTACTTC
TRBJ1-1 | few | TRBV29-1 | . | CSAPAAFF | TGCAGCGCCCCCGCGGCTTTCTTT
TRBJ1-2 | . | TRBV29-1 | . | CSVRTGSGYGYTF | TGCAGCGTCCGAACGGGTTCCGGCTATGGCTACACCTTC
TRBJ2-7 | . | TRBV15 | . | CATSTLGGESYEQYF | TGTGCCACCAGCACCCTAGGGGGGGAGTCCTACGAGCAGTACTTC
TRBJ1-3 | . | TRBV4-1 | . | CASSGTGNTIYF | TGCGCCAGCAGCGGTACAGGAAACACCATATATTTT
TRBJ2-1 | . | TRBV28 | . | CASSLGSPEQFF | TGTGCCAGCAGTTTGGGCTCTCCTGAGCAGTTCTTC
TRBJ2-1 | once | TRBV11-2 | . | CASSFRSDTYNEQFF | TGTGCCAGCAGCTTTCGGTCCGACACCTACAATGAGCAGTTCTTC
TRBJ1-1 | . | TRBV28 | . | CASRINNAGDTEAFF | TGTGCCAGCCGAATAAACAACGCGGGGGACACTGAAGCTTTCTTT
TRBJ2-7 | . | TRBV18 | . | CASTDQRDTIYEQYF | TGTGCCAGCACGGACCAGAGGGACACAATCTACGAGCAGTACTTC
TRBJ2-1 | . | TRBV4-3 | . | CASSQDLGLGGVGEQFF | TGCGCCAGCAGCCAAGACTTAGGGTTGGGGGGAGTGGGTGAGCAGTTCTTC
TRBJ2-5 | . | TRBV5-1 | TRBD2 | CASSFSQLARETQYF | TGCGCCAGCAGCTTCTCTCAACTAGCGCGAGAGACCCAGTACTTC
TRBJ2-1 | . | TRBV13 | TRBD2 | CASSLRRQREEDNEQFF | TGTGCCAGCAGCTTACGTAGGCAGCGGGAGGAGGATAATGAGCAGTTCTTC
TRBJ2-2 | once | TRBV6-1 | . | CASSVGTGELFF | TGTGCCAGCAGTGTAGGGACCGGGGAGCTGTTTTTT
TRBJ2-2 | once | TRBV10-1 | . | CASSRGNTGELFF | TGCGCCAGCTCGAGGGGGAACACCGGGGAGCTGTTTTTT
TRBJ2-7 | . | TRBV6-5 | . | CASSYRDHEQYF | TGTGCCAGCAGTTACAGGGACCACGAGCAGTACTTC
TRBJ2-1 | . | TRBV11-2 | TRBD2 | CASSLVRVGLAHLRYEQFF | TGTGCCAGCAGCTTAGTACGCGTCGGACTAGCCCATCTCCGCTATGAGCAGTTCTTC
TRBJ2-1 | once | TRBV19 | . | CASSPLLDNEQFF | TGTGCCAGTAGTCCCCTCCTAGACAATGAGCAGTTCTTC
TRBJ1-1 | . | TRBV7-7 | . | CASSRGENTEAFF | TGTGCCAGCAGCCGGGGTGAGAACACTGAAGCTTTCTTT
TRBJ2-5 | . | TRBV7-2 | . | CASSLYPTRVVETQYF | TGTGCCAGCAGCTTATATCCAACCCGAGTCGTGGAGACCCAGTACTTC
TRBJ2-7 | once | TRBV10-3 | TRBD1 | CATSPGDRSSYEQYF | TGTGCCACCTCCCCCGGGGACAGGAGCTCCTACGAGCAGTACTTC
TRBJ2-7 | . | TRBV7-9 | TRBD1 | CASSPPSRGLYEQYF | TGTGCCAGCAGCCCCCCCTCCAGGGGGCTCTACGAGCAGTACTTC
TRBJ2-1 | . | TRBV28 | . | CASSSLETRWGNEQFF | TGTGCCAGCAGCAGCCTGGAGACTAGATGGGGAAATGAGCAGTTCTTC
TRBJ2-5 | . | TRBV11-3 | . | CASSLDHGGTETQYF | TGTGCCAGCAGCTTAGATCACGGGGGCACGGAGACCCAGTACTTC